This T cell receptor beta chain comes out of a study of beta chain features in type 1 diabetes. Study observations and caveats: Within each of all four CD4+ subsets, Type 1 diabetes patients had TCRB CDR3s that were moderately but significantly shorter.

On this clone: Its antigen is undetermined.

Germline loops: CDR1 MNHNY, CDR2 SVGAGI (reference sequence). The CDR3 is 14 residues long. The V gene lost 4 bases and the J gene lost 4 bases, with 13 bases spanning the gap. Isolated RNA was reverse transcribed in full, so expressed TCRB transcripts were sequenced. Repertoires were generated with immunoSEQ multiplex PCR, while TCRdb's copy carries only in-frame clones and drops some. The sample records 150,000 or so clones, roughly 60% being singletons. This sequence joins TRBV6-6 and TRBJ2-5; D is perhaps TRBD2 (6 bases). This TCR was recovered from a man aged 25 to 45 with type 1 diabetes. Sequencing input: naive CD4+ T cells from blood. CDR3 bases: TGTGCCAGCAGTTCCATCGGGGGATCAGAGACCCAGTACTTC. Encoded protein: CASSSIGGSETQYF.